The 29 T cell receptor beta chains given below trace back to one sample, sequenced in a study of graft-versus-host responses after intestinal transplantation. TCRdb keeps only in-frame clones here, not all; method: immunoSEQ multiplex PCR. Of 88,000 or so clones in the sample, 75% to 90% were seen once. Their antigens remain unidentified. Sequences were derived from unstimulated CD4+ T cells sorted from spleen or lymph node cells, sampled before intestinal transplant. These receptors were taken from a human donor who received an intestinal transplant.

The rearrangement uses TRBV27 and TRBJ1-2; unclear D gene. Germline assignment: CDR1 MNHEY and CDR2 SMNVEV (reference sequence). The CDR3 covers 14 residues. Trimming pared 2 bases from V and 3 bases from J, leaving 10 bases between. This CDR3 is CASSLGRFDYGYTF. Written as DNA, the CDR3 is TGTGCCAGCAGTTTAGGCAGGTTTGACTATGGCTACACCTTC.

This clone came up a few times. The CDR3 reads CAISESPGQGGSLHF. In nucleotides, the CDR3 is TGTGCCATCAGTGAATCCCCGGGACAGGGGGGCTCCCTCCACTTT. V gene TRBV10-3 combines with J gene TRBJ1-6; 11 bases are a match to TRBD1. The CDR3 is 15 residues long. Trimming cost V 3 bases and J 14 bases; bases outside gene matches: 9. Germline CDR1 reads ENHRY; CDR2 reads SYGVKD.

The CDR3 reads CASSRTGIILETQYF. The CDR3 DNA sequence: TGTGCCAGCAGCCGGACAGGGATCATCCTGGAGACCCAGTACTTC. The V gene is TRBV2, the J gene TRBJ2-5, with 8 bases identical to TRBD1. The CDR3 has 15 amino acids. The ends lost 6 bases at V and 5 bases at J; junction bases unmatched: 11. Germline CDR1 is SNHLY and CDR2 is FYNNEI.

V and J are TRBV6-1 and TRBJ1-2; no definite D call. This CDR3 region has 14 residues. Germline V gene sequence: CDR1 MNHNS, CDR2 SASEGT. The ends were cut back, 2 bases at V and 2 bases at J, with 9 bases in the middle. The CDR3 DNA reads TGTGCCAGCAGTGAATCGGGTCGAAACTATGGCTACACCTTC. Its protein product is CASSESGRNYGYTF.

This clone has just a few counts. V gene TRBV29-1 combines with J gene TRBJ2-7, with 10 bases identical to TRBD2. This CDR3 is 12 amino acids long. With V trimmed by 5 bases and J by 5 bases, 3 bases remained unmatched. CDR1 is SQVTM, CDR2 ANQGSEA, per germline. CDR3 coding DNA: TGCAGCGTTACCGGGACTAGCGACGAGCAGTACTTC. Its translation is CSVTGTSDEQYF.

The chain has TRBV6-6 and TRBJ2-5, with a tentative D call TRBD2 (6 bases). Germline CDR1 reads MNHNY; CDR2 reads SVGAGI (reference sequence). V lost 6 bases and J 3 bases, leaving 14 bases between the germline ends. This CDR3 region has 14 residues. CDR3 sequence: CASRPRGGEETQYF. The CDR3 bases are TGTGCCAGCAGGCCCCGGGGCGGGGAAGAGACCCAGTACTTC.

The chain joins TRBV2 to TRBJ2-1; 10 nucleotides match TRBD2. This CDR3 spans 14 amino acids. CDR1 is SNHLY and CDR2 is FYNNEI in the germline V gene. Germline trimming cut 7 bases from V and 6 bases from J; bases unmatched to any gene: 6. The CDR3 region is CASTKERGGNEQFF. CDR3 DNA sequence: TGTGCCAGCACCAAAGAGCGGGGGGGCAATGAGCAGTTCTTC.

V is TRBV5-1 and J is TRBJ2-5, with D uncertain. Looked up from germline, CDR1 is SGHRS and CDR2 is YFSETQ. Trimming took 2 bases from V and 2 from J, leaving 10 bases between them. CDR3 length: 14 amino acids. Here the CDR3 DNA reads TGCGCCAGCAGCTTCTTTTTTTCTCAAGAGACCCAGTACTTC. It is translated as CASSFFFSQETQYF.

The rearrangement links TRBV7-9 to TRBJ1-2; 10 bases match TRBD1. Germline CDR1 reads SEHNR; CDR2 reads FQNEAQ (reference sequence). The CDR3 spans 13 residues. With 5 bases clipped from V and 8 bases from J, the junction kept 5 bases outside the gene matches. CDR3 DNA: TGTGCCAGCAGCACGACAGGGGGCAACGGCTACACCTTC. Amino acids: CASSTTGGNGYTF.

The J gene is TRBJ1-1, the V gene TRBV27; D perhaps matches TRBD1 (5 bases). The CDR3 is made up of 16 amino acids. Between the trimmed V and J ends, which lost 5 bases and 4 bases, there was a span of 20 bases. Germline CDR1 is MNHEY and CDR2 is SMNVEV (reference sequence). The chain's CDR3 is CASSLGWGRVGTEAFF. In nucleotides, the CDR3 is TGTGCCAGCAGTCTAGGTTGGGGCAGGGTGGGCACTGAAGCTTTCTTT.

V is TRBV10-2 and J is TRBJ2-4, with 9 bases matching TRBD1. CDR1 and CDR2 (germline): WSHSY, SAAADI. There are 14 residues in the CDR3. V was pared by 5 bases and J by 8 bases, with 7 bases of the junction left unmatched. CDR3 coding DNA: TGCGCCAGCAGTCCACGGACAGGGGTAGACATTCAGTACTTC. The encoded protein is CASSPRTGVDIQYF.

This chain links TRBV29-1 with TRBJ1-2, with D uncertain. Germline V lookup: CDR1 SQVTM, CDR2 ANQGSEA. V was cut by 2 bases and J by 1 base, with 8 bases left in between. The CDR3 has 13 residues. CDR3 loop: CSVESSGNYGYTF. The CDR3 DNA sequence: TGCAGCGTTGAAAGCAGCGGTAACTATGGCTACACCTTC.

Details on this clone: The DNA is left out, because the CDR3 cannot be placed on it with certainty; the CDR3 is given as TCRdb lists it. This rearrangement joins TRBV21-1 to TRBJ1-5; the DNA was not compared with TRBD1, the D call given in the table. TRBV21-1 is classified as a pseudogene. The CDR3 has 15 amino acids, counting both end residues. This chain's CDR3 is CASSKVGVGNQPQHF.

The chain couples TRBV21-1 to TRBJ1-5; the table's TRBD1 call for D was not verified on the DNA. TRBV21-1 is flagged as a pseudogene. The CDR3 runs 16 residues. CDR3 sequence (DNA): TGTGCCAGCAGCAAAGGGGTAAGGTGGGCAAATCAGCCCCAGCATTTT. Translation gives CASSKGVRWANQPQHF.

The chain joins TRBV6-1 to TRBJ1-5, with D maybe TRBD1 (6 bases). The germline gives CDR1 MNHNS, CDR2 SASEGT. V dropped 3 bases and J dropped 3 bases, with 9 bases sitting between them. The length of the CDR3 is 14 residues. The CDR3 spells CASSDHRVNQPQHF. The CDR3 DNA sequence: TGTGCCAGCAGTGATCACAGGGTCAATCAGCCCCAGCATTTT.

This chain uses TRBV9 with TRBJ1-1, with D possibly being TRBD1 (5 bases). The V end lost 0 bases, the J end lost 4 bases, and 13 bases lay between the germline ends. Germline V gene sequence: CDR1 SGDLS, CDR2 YYNGEE. CDR3 length: 15 amino acids. The CDR3 protein is CASSVVDRKPTEAFF. In DNA, the CDR3 is TGTGCCAGCAGCGTAGTCGACAGAAAACCCACTGAAGCTTTCTTT.

The chain has TRBV6-5 and TRBJ1-1, with TRBD1 matching 7 bases. V gave up 4 bases and J gave up 6 bases; unmatched junction bases: 8. CDR3 length: 14 residues. The germline gives CDR1 MNHEY, CDR2 SVGAGI. CDR3 DNA: TGTGCCAGCAGTTTGCAAGGGGGCGTCGCTGAAGCTTTCTTT. This codes for CASSLQGGVAEAFF.

V and J are TRBV5-1 and TRBJ1-2; D gene unclear. Germline V CDR1 and CDR2: SGHRS, YFSETQ. CDR3 length: 16 amino acids. Trimming removed 3 bases at V and 4 bases at J, with 19 bases between. The CDR3 nucleotides are TGCGCCAGCAGCTCAAAAGAGGGTTTGATTTCCTATGGCTACACCTTC. This sequence encodes CASSSKEGLISYGYTF.

With respect to this clone: This sample also contains other DNA sequences that code for the same CDR3. J is TRBJ1-1 and V is TRBV6-1, with 7 bases fitting TRBD1. CDR1 and CDR2 from the germline V gene are MNHNS and SASEGT. This CDR3 has 13 amino acids. Germline trimming cut 6 bases from V and 1 base from J; bases unmatched to any gene: 2. CDR3 sequence: CASSQGGNTEAFF. CDR3 nucleotides: TGTGCCAGCAGCCAGGGGGGGAACACTGAAGCTTTCTTT.

The chain recombines TRBV27 with TRBJ1-5, with D unclear. Germline CDR1 MNHEY, CDR2 SMNVEV (reference sequence). The CDR3 loop spans 15 amino acids. Trimming cost V 2 bases and J 3 bases, with 11 bases left between them. The DNA for the CDR3 is TGTGCCAGCAGTTTAGGAGGGCCACACAATCAGCCCCAGCATTTT. Translated: CASSLGGPHNQPQHF.

The chain carries TRBV2 and TRBJ1-1; weak D call: TRBD1 (6 bases). The CDR3 sequence is 15 residues long. The germline V and J ends were trimmed by 6 bases and 0 bases, with 14 bases remaining between them. The germline V gene encodes CDR1 SNHLY and CDR2 FYNNEI. The CDR3 reads CASSDQGPMNTEAFF. As DNA, the CDR3 is TGTGCCAGCAGCGACCAGGGGCCAATGAACACTGAAGCTTTCTTT.

The chain joins TRBV29-1 to TRBJ1-2; 10 nucleotides agree with TRBD1. The CDR3 contains 12 residues. V lost 7 bases, J lost 6 bases, and 5 bases stayed unmatched. Germline assignment: CDR1 SQVTM and CDR2 ANQGSEA. The CDR3 is CSARQGADGYTF. The DNA of the CDR3 is TGCAGCGCCAGACAGGGGGCGGATGGCTACACCTTC.

The rearrangement joins TRBV11-2 to TRBJ2-7, with TRBD2 matching 9 bases. Trimming removed 3 bases from V and 0 bases from J; junction bases left unmatched: 3. Germline CDR1 and CDR2: SGHAT and FQNNGV. The CDR3 has 15 residues. The CDR3 DNA reads as TGTGCCAGCAGCTTGGAGCGGGGGGACTCCTACGAGCAGTACTTC. This sequence encodes CASSLERGDSYEQYF.

V and J are TRBV7-2 and TRBJ1-1; D might be TRBD1 (5 bases). The CDR3 length is 13 residues. Between the trimmed V and J ends, which lost 4 bases and 1 base, there was a span of 7 bases. Germline V gene sequence: CDR1 SGHTA, CDR2 FQGNSA. The CDR3 nucleotides read TGTGCCAGCAGCTGGACACCGAACACTGAAGCTTTCTTT. Translating gives CASSWTPNTEAFF.

The V and J genes are TRBV18 and TRBJ1-2, with 7 bases that match TRBD1. Losses at the gene ends were 3 bases for V and 5 bases for J; bases not matched to a gene: 6. The CDR3 has 14 amino acids. Germline V gives CDR1 KGHSH, CDR2 LQKENI. This chain's CDR3 is CASSPEGQTYGYTF. CDR3 coding DNA: TGTGCCAGCTCACCGGAGGGACAGACTTATGGCTACACCTTC.

The V and J genes are TRBV2 and TRBJ2-5; D call uncertain. Deletions cut 3 bases from V and 2 bases from J, with 10 bases between. CDR3 length: 14 residues. The germline V gene has CDR1 SNHLY and CDR2 FYNNEI. The CDR3 loop reads CASSEAPGQETQYF. The CDR3 bases are TGTGCCAGCAGTGAGGCACCCGGGCAAGAGACCCAGTACTTC.

This clone was detected a few times. J is TRBJ1-1 and V is TRBV29-1; 9 nucleotides line up with TRBD1. V lost 7 bases, J lost 8 bases, and 11 bases stayed unmatched. Germline CDR1 is SQVTM and CDR2 is ANQGSEA. There are 13 residues in the CDR3. CDR3 loop: CSGGDRAWGEAFF. Written as DNA, the CDR3 is TGCAGCGGCGGGGACAGGGCCTGGGGGGAAGCTTTCTTT.

The J gene is TRBJ1-6, the V gene TRBV9; D gene uncertain. Deletions cut 1 base from V and 8 bases from J, with 7 bases between. CDR3 length equals 13 residues. Germline CDR1 is SGDLS and CDR2 is YYNGEE. CDR3 loop: CASSVQLDSPLHF. The CDR3, as DNA: TGTGCCAGCAGCGTACAGTTGGATTCACCCCTCCACTTT.

The chain recombines TRBV19 with TRBJ1-2; 8 bases map to TRBD1. Germline assignment: CDR1 LNHDA and CDR2 SQIVND (reference sequence). V gave up 5 bases and J gave up 5 bases; unmatched junction bases: 22. The CDR3 runs 19 residues. The CDR3 loop reads CASSAPQGAPRRAYYGYTF. The CDR3 DNA reads as TGTGCCAGTAGTGCCCCCCAGGGGGCGCCCAGGCGGGCATATTATGGCTACACCTTC.